This TCR beta chain was captured by sequencing in a study of cytomegalovirus exposure and HLA in healthy donors. The study, taken as a whole, reports: It was taken for granted in presence/absence analyses that sequencing depth across donors was roughly uniform. For most TCR sequences rarity was the rule, although some public TCRs occurred in many donors. The availability of immune exposure information extended only to CMV serostatus.

The study ran its PCR with 60 Vbeta and 13 Jbeta primers. Assay: immunoSEQ multiplex PCR; the TCRdb copy retains only in-frame clones and omits some. This sample's table reports 45,000 to 70,000 clones. Comment on this clone: Antigen unknown.

The ends lost 6 bases at V and 4 bases at J; junction bases unmatched: 5. The length of the CDR3 is 14 residues. Germline CDR1 MNHNS, CDR2 SASEGT. Donors in the study were healthy people who gave bone marrow. The J gene is TRBJ1-2, the V gene TRBV6-1; 10 nucleotides agree with TRBD1. This TCR was sampled from a woman in her thirties in good health and CMV-seropositive. The sample comprised PBMCs. The CDR3 reads CASRAGTGVYGYTF. CDR3 coding DNA: TGTGCCAGCAGGGCCGGGACAGGGGTCTATGGCTACACCTTC.